These T cell receptor beta chains were read from a single sample in a study of blood T cell repertoires in COVID-19. Measured with immunoSEQ multiplex PCR; TCRdb has only the in-frame clones, and not every one. The sample shows about 320,000 clones, 85% of them seen only once. Sequencing used peripheral blood. The receptors derive from a human donor in a cohort sampled during active COVID-19. Both conserved end residues are part of each CDR3. Each record gives: D gene, V gene, CDR3 length, clone size, J gene, CDR3 DNA, CDR3 protein. The D gene is left open where the match is weak. Rows give clone size only sometimes, using once, few, many, or a class for an expanded clone.

TRBD1	TRBV7-9	15	few	TRBJ1-4	TGTGCCAGCAGCCAGCTCCAGGGGGCTAATGAAAAACTGTTTTTT	CASSQLQGANEKLFF
TRBD1	TRBV6-5	14	once	TRBJ1-2	TGTGCCAGCAGTACAGGGGGGAGTAAGTATGGCTACACCTTC	CASSTGGSKYGYTF
TRBD2	TRBV5-8	20	-	TRBJ2-3	TGTGCCAGCAGCTTAGGGGACTACTCTATTTATAGTCCTCACACAGATACGCAGTATTTT	CASSLGDYSIYSPHTDTQYF
-	TRBV5-6	15	-	TRBJ1-6	TGTGCCAGCACCCGTGGTAGTACAGCAAATTCACCCCTCCACTTT	CASTRGSTANSPLHF
-	TRBV27	13	few	TRBJ1-2	TGTGCCAGCAGTTCGCCCTCAGGCTATGGCTACACCTTC	CASSSPSGYGYTF
TRBD2	TRBV10-1	16	-	TRBJ2-1	TGCGCCAGCAGTGAGTGGGGGGGGAGTACAATCTGGGAGCAGTTCTTC	CASSEWGGSTIWEQFF
TRBD2	TRBV2	14	once	TRBJ2-1	TGTGCCAGTGGACTAGCGGGAGCCCTAAATGAGCAGTTCTTC	CASGLAGALNEQFF
-	TRBV18	14	-	TRBJ2-7	TGTGCCAGCGCCAGCTCCGGGACAAACTACGAGCAGTACTTC	CASASSGTNYEQYF
-	TRBV6-4	15	-	TRBJ1-2	TGTGCCAGCAGCGCGATGAACAGGGATCTTGATGGCTACACCTTC	CASSAMNRDLDGYTF
-	TRBV9	16	-	TRBJ1-6	TGTGCCAGCAGCGGTGGGGAGGGCTCCTATAATTCACCCCTCCACTTT	CASSGGEGSYNSPLHF
-	TRBV2	16	-	TRBJ2-2	TGTGCCAGCACGACCCCAGGACACACGAACACCGGGGAGCTGTTTTTT	CASTTPGHTNTGELFF
-	TRBV27	14	-	TRBJ2-7	TGTGCCAGCAGTGGACACGAGAGCTCCTACGAGCAGTACTTC	CASSGHESSYEQYF
-	TRBV5-1	12	-	TRBJ1-1	TGCGCCAGCAGCTTGGCGGACAGAGAAGCTTTCTTT	CASSLADREAFF
TRBD1	TRBV5-8	15	-	TRBJ2-2	TGTGCCAGCAGCCCGGGGACAGGGGTGACCGGGGAGCTGTTTTTT	CASSPGTGVTGELFF
-	TRBV6-5	11	-	TRBJ1-1	TGTGCCAGCAGCTACCTTACTGAAGCTTTCTTT	CASSYLTEAFF
-	TRBV24-1	13	-	TRBJ2-7	TGTGCCACCAGTGGTGGTAGCGGATACGAGCAGTACTTC	CATSGGSGYEQYF
-	TRBV3-1/TRBV3-2	14	-	TRBJ1-1	TGTGCCAGCAGCCTACAGGGTCCGAACACTGAAGCTTTCTTT	CASSLQGPNTEAFF
-	TRBV29-1	13	-	TRBJ1-1	TGCAGCGTTGATTACGCACATAACACTGAAGCTTTCTTT	CSVDYAHNTEAFF
TRBD1	TRBV9	15	-	TRBJ2-3	TGTGCCAGCGGTTGGGACAGCGAATCCACGGGTACGCAGTATTTT	CASGWDSESTGTQYF
-	TRBV27	13	-	TRBJ1-4	TGTGCCAGCAGACCCACGGGGAATGAAAAACTGTTTTTT	CASRPTGNEKLFF
-	TRBV14	13	-	TRBJ2-5	TGTGCCAGCAGCCAAGTAGGGGGTCGGACCCAGTACTTC	CASSQVGGRTQYF
-	TRBV18	16	-	TRBJ2-7	TGTGCCAGCTCACCCTCACCCGTCCGAGCCACTCCCGAGCAGTACTTC	CASSPSPVRATPEQYF